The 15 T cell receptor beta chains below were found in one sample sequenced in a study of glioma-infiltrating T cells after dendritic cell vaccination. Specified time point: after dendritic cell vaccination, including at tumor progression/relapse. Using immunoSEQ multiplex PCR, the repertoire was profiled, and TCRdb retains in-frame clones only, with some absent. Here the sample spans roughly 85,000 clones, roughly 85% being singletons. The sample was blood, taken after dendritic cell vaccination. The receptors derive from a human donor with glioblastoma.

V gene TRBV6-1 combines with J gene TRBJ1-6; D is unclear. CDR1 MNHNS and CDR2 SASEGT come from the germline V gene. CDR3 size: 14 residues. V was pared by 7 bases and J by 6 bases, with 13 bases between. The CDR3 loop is CASTSLGSNSPLHF. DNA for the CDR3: TGTGCCAGCACCTCATTGGGCTCTAATTCACCCCTCCACTTT.

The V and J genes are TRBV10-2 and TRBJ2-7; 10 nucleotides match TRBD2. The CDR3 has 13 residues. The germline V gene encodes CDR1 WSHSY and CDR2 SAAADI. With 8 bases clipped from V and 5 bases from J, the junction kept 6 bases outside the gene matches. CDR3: CASGSGRADEQYF. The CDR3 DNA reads TGCGCCAGCGGCAGCGGGAGGGCCGACGAGCAGTACTTC.

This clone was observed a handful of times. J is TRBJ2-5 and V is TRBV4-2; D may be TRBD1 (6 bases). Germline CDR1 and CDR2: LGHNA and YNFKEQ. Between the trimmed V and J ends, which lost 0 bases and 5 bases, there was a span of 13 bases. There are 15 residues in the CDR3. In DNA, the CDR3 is TGTGCCAGCAGCCAAGATCAGACAGGTTCGGAGACCCAGTACTTC. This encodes CASSQDQTGSETQYF.

In nucleotides, the CDR3 is TGTGCCAGCAGTTTATATGAGGAACTGAGGTTTGAAAAACTGTTTTTT. This gives the protein CASSLYEELRFEKLFF. V and J are TRBV27 and TRBJ1-4; D call uncertain. This CDR3 region has 16 residues. V was trimmed by 1 base and J by 7 bases, leaving 16 bases between them. Germline V gene sequence: CDR1 MNHEY, CDR2 SMNVEV (reference sequence).

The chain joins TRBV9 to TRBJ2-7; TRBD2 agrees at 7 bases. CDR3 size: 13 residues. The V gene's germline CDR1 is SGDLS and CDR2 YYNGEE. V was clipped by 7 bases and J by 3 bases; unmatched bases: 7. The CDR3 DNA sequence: TGTGCCAGCGGCCGGTCGGGGGGCTACGAGCAGTACTTC. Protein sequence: CASGRSGGYEQYF.

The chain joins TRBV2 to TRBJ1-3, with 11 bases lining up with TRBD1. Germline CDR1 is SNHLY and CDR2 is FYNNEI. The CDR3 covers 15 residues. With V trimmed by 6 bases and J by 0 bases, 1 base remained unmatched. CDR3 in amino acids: CASSGTGGSGNTIYF. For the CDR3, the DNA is TGTGCCAGCAGCGGGACAGGGGGCTCTGGAAACACCATATATTTT.

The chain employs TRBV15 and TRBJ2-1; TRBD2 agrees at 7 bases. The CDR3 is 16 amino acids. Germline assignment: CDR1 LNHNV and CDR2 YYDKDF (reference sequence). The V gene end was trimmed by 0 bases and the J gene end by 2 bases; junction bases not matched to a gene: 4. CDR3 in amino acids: CATSRDRSGTYNEQFF. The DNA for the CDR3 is TGTGCCACCAGCAGAGATCGGAGCGGGACCTACAATGAGCAGTTCTTC. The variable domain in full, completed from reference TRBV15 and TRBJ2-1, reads DAMVIQNPRYQVTQFGKPVTLSCSQTLNHNVMYWYQQKSSQAPKLLFHYYDKDFNNEADTPDNFQSRRPNTSFCFLDIRSPGLGDTAMYLCATSRDRSGTYNEQFFGPGTRLTVL.

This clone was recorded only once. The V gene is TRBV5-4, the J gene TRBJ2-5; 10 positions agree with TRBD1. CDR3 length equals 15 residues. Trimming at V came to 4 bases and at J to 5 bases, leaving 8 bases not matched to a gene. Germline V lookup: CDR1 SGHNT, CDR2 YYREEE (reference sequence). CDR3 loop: CASSPGQGGWETQYF. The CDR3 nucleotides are TGTGCCAGCAGCCCTGGACAGGGGGGGTGGGAGACCCAGTACTTC.

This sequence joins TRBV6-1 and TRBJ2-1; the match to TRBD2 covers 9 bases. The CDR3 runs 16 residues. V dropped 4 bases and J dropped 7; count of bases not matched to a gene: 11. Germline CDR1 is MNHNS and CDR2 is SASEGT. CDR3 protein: CASSVPSGGGANEQFF. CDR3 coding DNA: TGTGCCAGCAGTGTACCCTCGGGCGGGGGGGCTAATGAGCAGTTCTTC.

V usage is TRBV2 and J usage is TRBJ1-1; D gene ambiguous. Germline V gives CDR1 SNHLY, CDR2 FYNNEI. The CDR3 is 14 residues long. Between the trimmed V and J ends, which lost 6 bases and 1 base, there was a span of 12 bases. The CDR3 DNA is TGTGCCAGCAGGACTGGTTCAGCGAACACTGAAGCTTTCTTT. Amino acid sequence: CASRTGSANTEAFF.

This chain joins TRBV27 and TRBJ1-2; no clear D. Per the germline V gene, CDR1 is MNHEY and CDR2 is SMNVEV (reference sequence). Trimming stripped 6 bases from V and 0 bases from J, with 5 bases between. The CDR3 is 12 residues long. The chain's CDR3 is CASSTANYGYTF. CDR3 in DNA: TGTGCCAGCAGCACAGCTAACTATGGCTACACCTTC.

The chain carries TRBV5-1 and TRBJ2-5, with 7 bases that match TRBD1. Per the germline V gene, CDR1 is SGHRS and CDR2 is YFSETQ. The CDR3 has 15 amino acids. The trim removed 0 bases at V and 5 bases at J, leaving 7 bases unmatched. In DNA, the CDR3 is TGCGCCAGCAGCTTGGATACACAGGGGCGCGAGACCCAGTACTTC. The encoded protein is CASSLDTQGRETQYF.

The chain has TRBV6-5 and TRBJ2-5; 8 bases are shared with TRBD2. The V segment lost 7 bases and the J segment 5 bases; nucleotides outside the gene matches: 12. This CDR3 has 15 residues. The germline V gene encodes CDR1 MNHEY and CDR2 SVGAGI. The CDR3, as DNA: TGTGCCAGCACCCCCGCCGGGGGGGAGGTTGAGACCCAGTACTTC. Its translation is CASTPAGGEVETQYF.

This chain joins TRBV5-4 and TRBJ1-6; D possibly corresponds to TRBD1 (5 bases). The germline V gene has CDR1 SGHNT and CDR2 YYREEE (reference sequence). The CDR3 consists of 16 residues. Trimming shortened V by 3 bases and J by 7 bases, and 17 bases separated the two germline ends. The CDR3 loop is CASSWLGGGSNSPLHF. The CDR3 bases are TGTGCCAGCAGCTGGTTGGGGGGGGGAAGCAATTCACCCCTCCACTTT.

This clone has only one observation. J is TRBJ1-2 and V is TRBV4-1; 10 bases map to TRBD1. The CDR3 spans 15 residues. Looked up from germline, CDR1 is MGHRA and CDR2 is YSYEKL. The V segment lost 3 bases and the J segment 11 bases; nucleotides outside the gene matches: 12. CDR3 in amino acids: CASSQPQTGGPAYTF. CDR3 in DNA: TGCGCCAGCAGCCAGCCACAGACAGGGGGCCCCGCATACACCTTC.